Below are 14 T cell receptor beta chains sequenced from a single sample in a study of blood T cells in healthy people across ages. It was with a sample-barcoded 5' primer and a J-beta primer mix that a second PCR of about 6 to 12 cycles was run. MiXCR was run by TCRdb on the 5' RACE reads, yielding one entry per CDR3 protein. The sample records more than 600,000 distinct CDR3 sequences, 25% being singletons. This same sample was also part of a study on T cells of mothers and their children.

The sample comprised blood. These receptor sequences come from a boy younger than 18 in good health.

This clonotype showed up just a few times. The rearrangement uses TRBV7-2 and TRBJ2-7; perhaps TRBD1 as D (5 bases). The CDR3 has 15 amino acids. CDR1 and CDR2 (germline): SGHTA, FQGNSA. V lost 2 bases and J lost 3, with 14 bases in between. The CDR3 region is CASSLKQGWFYEQYF. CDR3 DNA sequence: TGTGCCAGCAGCTTAAAGCAGGGATGGTTCTACGAGCAGTACTTC.

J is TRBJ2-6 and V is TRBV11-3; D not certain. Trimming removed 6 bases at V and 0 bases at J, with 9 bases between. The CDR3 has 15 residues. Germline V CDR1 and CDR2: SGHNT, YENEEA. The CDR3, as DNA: TGTGCCAGCAGGGCAGGAGTCTCTGGGGCCAACGTCCTGACTTTC. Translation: CASRAGVSGANVLTF. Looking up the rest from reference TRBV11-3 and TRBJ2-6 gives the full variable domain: EAGVVQSPRYKIIEKKQPVAFWCNPISGHNTLYWYLQNLGQGPELLIRYENEEAVDDSQLPKDRFSAERLKGVDSTLKIQPAELGDSAVYLCASRAGVSGANVLTFGAGSRLTVL.

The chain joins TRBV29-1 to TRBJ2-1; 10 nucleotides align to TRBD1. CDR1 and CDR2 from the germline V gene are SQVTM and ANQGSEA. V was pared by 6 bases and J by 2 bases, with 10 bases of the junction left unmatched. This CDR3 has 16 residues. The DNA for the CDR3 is TGCAGCGTAGCCGCCGGGACAGGGGTGCCCTACAATGAGCAGTTCTTC. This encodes CSVAAGTGVPYNEQFF.

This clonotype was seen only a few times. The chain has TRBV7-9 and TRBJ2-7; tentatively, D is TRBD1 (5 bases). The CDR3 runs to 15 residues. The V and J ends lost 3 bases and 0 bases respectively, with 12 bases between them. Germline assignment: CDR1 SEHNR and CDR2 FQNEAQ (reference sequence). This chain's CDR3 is CASSFDSQSSYEQYF. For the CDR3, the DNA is TGTGCCAGCAGCTTTGACAGCCAGAGCTCCTACGAGCAGTACTTC.

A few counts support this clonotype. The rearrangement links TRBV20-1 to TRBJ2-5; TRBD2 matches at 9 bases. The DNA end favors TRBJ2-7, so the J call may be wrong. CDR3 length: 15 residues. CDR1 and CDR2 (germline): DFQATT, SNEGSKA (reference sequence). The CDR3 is CSAELANSGRDEQYF. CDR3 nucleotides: TGCAGTGCCGAGCTAGCTAATAGCGGGAGAGACGAGCAGTACTTC.

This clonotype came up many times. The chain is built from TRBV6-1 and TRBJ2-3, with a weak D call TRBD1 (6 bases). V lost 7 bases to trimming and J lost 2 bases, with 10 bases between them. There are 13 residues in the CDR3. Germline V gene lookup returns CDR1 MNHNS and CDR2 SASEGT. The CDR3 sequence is CASNTGITDTQYF. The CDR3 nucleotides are TGTGCCAGCAACACAGGGATCACAGATACGCAGTATTTT.

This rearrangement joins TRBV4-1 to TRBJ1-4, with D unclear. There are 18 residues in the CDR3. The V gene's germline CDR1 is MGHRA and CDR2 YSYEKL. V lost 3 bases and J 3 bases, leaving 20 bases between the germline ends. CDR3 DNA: TGCGCCAGCAGCCAGGATCGGACGGTTTTAAATCCTAATGAAAAACTGTTTTTT. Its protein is CASSQDRTVLNPNEKLFF.

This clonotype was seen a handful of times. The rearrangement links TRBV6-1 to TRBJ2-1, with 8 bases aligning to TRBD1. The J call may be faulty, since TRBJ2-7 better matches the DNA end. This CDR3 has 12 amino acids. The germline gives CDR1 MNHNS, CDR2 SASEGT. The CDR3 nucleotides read TGTGCCAGCAGATACAGGGGGTACGAGCAGTACTTC. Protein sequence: CASRYRGYEQYF.

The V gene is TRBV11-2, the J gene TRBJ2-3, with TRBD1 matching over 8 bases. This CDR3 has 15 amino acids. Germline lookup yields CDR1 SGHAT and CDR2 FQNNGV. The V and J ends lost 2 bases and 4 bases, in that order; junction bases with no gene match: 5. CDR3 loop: CASSLMGTGADTQYF. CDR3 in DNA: TGTGCCAGCAGCTTAATGGGGACAGGAGCAGATACGCAGTATTTT. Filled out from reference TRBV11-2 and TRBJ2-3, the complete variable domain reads EAGVAQSPRYKIIEKRQSVAFWCNPISGHATLYWYQQILGQGPKLLIQFQNNGVVDDSQLPKDRFSAERLKGVDSTLKIQPAKLEDSAVYLCASSLMGTGADTQYFGPGTRLTVL.

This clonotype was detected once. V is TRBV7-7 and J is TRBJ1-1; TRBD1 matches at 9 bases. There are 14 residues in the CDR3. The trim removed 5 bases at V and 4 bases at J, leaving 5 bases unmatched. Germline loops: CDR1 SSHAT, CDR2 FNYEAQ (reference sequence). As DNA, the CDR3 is TGTGCCAGCAGCCCCCTGACAGGGGGCACTGAAGCTTTCTTT. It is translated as CASSPLTGGTEAFF.

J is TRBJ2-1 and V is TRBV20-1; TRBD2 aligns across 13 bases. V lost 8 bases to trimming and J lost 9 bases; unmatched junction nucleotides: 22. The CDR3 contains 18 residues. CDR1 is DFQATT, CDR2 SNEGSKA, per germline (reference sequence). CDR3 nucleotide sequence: TGCAGTTCAACGGTTTGGACTAGCGGGAGTTTAGTGGGGAGTGAGCAGTTCTTC. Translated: CSSTVWTSGSLVGSEQFF.

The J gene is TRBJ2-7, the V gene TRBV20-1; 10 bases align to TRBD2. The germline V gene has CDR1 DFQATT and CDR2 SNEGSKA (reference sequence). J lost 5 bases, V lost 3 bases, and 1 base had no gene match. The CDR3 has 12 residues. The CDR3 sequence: CSASLAGDEQYF. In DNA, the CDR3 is TGCAGTGCTAGCCTAGCGGGAGACGAGCAGTACTTC.

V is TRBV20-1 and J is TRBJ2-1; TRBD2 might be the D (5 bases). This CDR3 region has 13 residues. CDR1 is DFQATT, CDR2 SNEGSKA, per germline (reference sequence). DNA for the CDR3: TGCAGCGTAACTAGTAGTTCCTACAATGAGCAGTTCTTC. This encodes CSVTSSSYNEQFF.

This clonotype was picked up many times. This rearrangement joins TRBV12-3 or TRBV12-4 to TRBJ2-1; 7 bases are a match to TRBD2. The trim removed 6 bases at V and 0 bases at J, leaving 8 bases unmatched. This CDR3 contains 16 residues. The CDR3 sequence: CASSLRDYSSYNEQFF. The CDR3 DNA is TGTGCCAGCAGCCTCAGGGACTATAGCTCCTACAATGAGCAGTTCTTC.